This T cell receptor (beta chain) originates from a study of shared clonotypes between healthy human individuals. V lost 0 bases and J 2 bases, leaving 11 bases between the germline ends. Germline V gene lookup returns CDR1 SQVTM and CDR2 ANQGSEA. The CDR3 loop spans 14 amino acids. Produced via immunoSEQ multiplex PCR; TCRdb's table is partial and in-frame only. The profile covers 450,000 to 500,000 clones, with less than 80% appearing a single time and less than 15% taken by the ten largest. Material: PBMCs. This TCR came from a middle-aged woman in good health. Some clones in this sample may be carry-over from other donors' samples. This chain uses TRBV29-1 with TRBJ2-7; perhaps TRBD1 as D (6 bases). The CDR3 protein is CSVEEWDTTYEQYF. CDR3 nucleotide sequence: TGCAGCGTTGAAGAGTGGGACACTACCTACGAGCAGTACTTC.